These 13 T cell receptor beta chains share one sample of origin, sequenced in a study of blood T cell repertoires in COVID-19. Assay used: immunoSEQ multiplex PCR; TCRdb lists only in-frame clones, some missing. The data hold around 230,000 clones, with 75% to 90% observed a single time. The specimen was PBMCs or T cells enriched from blood (not recorded which). The receptors derive from a middle-aged woman with acute COVID-19.

This rearrangement joins TRBV25-1 to TRBJ2-2; 14 nucleotides line up with TRBD2. The CDR3 is 17 residues long. V was pared by 6 bases and J by 7 bases, with 10 bases of the junction left unmatched. Germline loops: CDR1 MGHDK, CDR2 SYGVNS. CDR3 amino acids: CASRGTGLAGVVGELFF. The CDR3 DNA follows: TGTGCCAGCAGGGGAACGGGACTAGCGGGAGTTGTCGGGGAGCTGTTTTTT.

V gene TRBV14 combines with J gene TRBJ1-1; D perhaps matches TRBD1 (5 bases). This CDR3 comprises 15 residues. Trimming took off 2 bases at V and 5 bases at J, with 15 bases between the two ends. Germline CDR1 and CDR2: SGHDN and FVKESK. The CDR3 region has the DNA TGTGCCAGCAGCCAAATCCAGGGTGTGGGGACTGAAGCTTTCTTT. Translated: CASSQIQGVGTEAFF.

CDR3 nucleotides: TGTGCCAGCAGCTTATCTTTAGGGGCGGACACCGGGGAGCTGTTTTTT. Amino acid sequence: CASSLSLGADTGELFF. This chain uses TRBV11-2 with TRBJ2-2; D might be TRBD1 (5 bases). V was cut by 2 bases and J by 3 bases, with 13 bases left in between. CDR1 and CDR2 from the germline V gene are SGHAT and FQNNGV. The CDR3 has 16 residues.

The rearrangement joins TRBV7-8 to TRBJ2-7; 8 bases fit TRBD1. Germline V lookup: CDR1 SGHVS, CDR2 FQNEAQ. Trimming removed 5 bases from V and 9 bases from J; junction bases left unmatched: 12. This CDR3 region has 14 residues. DNA of the CDR3: TGTGCCAGCAGCGGGACAGGCCCATGGACGGGGCAGTACTTC. It codes for CASSGTGPWTGQYF. Drawing the rest from reference TRBV7-8 and TRBJ2-7, the complete variable domain is GAGVSQSPRYKVAKRGQDVALRCDPISGHVSLFWYQQALGQGPEFLTYFQNEAQLDKSGLPSDRFFAERPEGSVSTLKIQRTQQEDSAVYLCASSGTGPWTGQYFGPGTRLTVT.

In regard to this clone: An end of the junction differs from the germline gene, which may be a read error. The chain combines TRBV6-1 with TRBJ2-3, with D uncertain. CDR1 is MNHNS and CDR2 is SASEGT in the germline V gene. The CDR3 runs to 13 residues. The CDR3 sequence: CASREGGTDTQYF. In DNA, the CDR3 is TGTGCCAGCAGGGAAGGCGGTACAGATACGCAGTATTTT.

The rearrangement uses TRBV10-2 and TRBJ2-7; 8 nucleotides align to TRBD2. There are 13 residues in the CDR3. Germline lookup yields CDR1 WSHSY and CDR2 SAAADI. Trimming cost V 5 bases and J 2 bases; bases outside gene matches: 2. CDR3 nucleotides: TGCGCCAGCAGTCCGGGACTAGCCTACGAGCAGTACTTC. Its translation is CASSPGLAYEQYF.

The genes are TRBV6-2 or TRBV6-3 and TRBJ1-5; D might be TRBD1 (5 bases). Germline values: CDR1 MNHEY, CDR2 SVGEGT. Trimming took 1 base from V and 2 from J, leaving 12 bases between them. CDR3 length equals 16 residues. The DNA for the CDR3 is TGTGCCAGCAGTTACTGGGGGGGTGACCGCAATCAGCCCCAGCATTTT. The encoded protein is CASSYWGGDRNQPQHF.

This clone was seen a few times. The chain is built from TRBV24-1 and TRBJ2-7; D gene unclear. V lost 4 bases to trimming and J lost 2 bases, with 17 bases between them. The CDR3 loop spans 16 amino acids. Germline assignment: CDR1 KGHDR and CDR2 SFDVKD. The CDR3 DNA follows: TGTGCCACCAGTGACAACCGTGACACCCACCCCTACGAGCAGTACTTC. Its protein product is CATSDNRDTHPYEQYF.

The chain links TRBV20-1 to TRBJ1-1; D remains unclear. Trimming took 1 base from V and 6 from J, leaving 6 bases between them. The CDR3 spans 11 residues. Germline CDR1 is DFQATT and CDR2 is SNEGSKA (reference sequence). The CDR3 loop is CSARVSSEAFF. CDR3 nucleotides: TGCAGTGCTAGAGTTTCGTCTGAAGCTTTCTTT.

This chain connects TRBV21-1 to TRBJ1-2; the D call of TRBD1 is as the table states it, not checked on the DNA. TRBV21-1 is deemed a pseudogene. The CDR3 length is 18 residues. The CDR3, as DNA: TGTGCCAGCAGCAAAGAAAGAATCGGTCTGGGGGCCCTCTATGGCTACACCTTC. Translation gives CASSKERIGLGALYGYTF.

The rearrangement links TRBV7-3 to TRBJ1-1; tentative D call: TRBD1 (5 bases). The germline gives CDR1 SGHTA, CDR2 FQGTGA. CDR3 length: 15 amino acids. V gave up 2 bases and J gave up 1 base, with 11 bases separating them. CDR3 protein: CASSLFKTENTEAFF. The CDR3 DNA reads as TGTGCCAGCAGCTTATTCAAGACAGAGAACACTGAAGCTTTCTTT.

On this clone itself: At the DNA level, this CDR3 is encoded by other sequences in the same sample as well. DNA for the CDR3: TGTGCCAGCAGTTTGCTAGCGGGAGGCCCCGGCACCGGGGAGCTGTTTTTT. Amino acids: CASSLLAGGPGTGELFF. The chain has TRBV7-3 and TRBJ2-2, with 11 bases lining up with TRBD2. Losses at the gene ends were 6 bases for V and 4 bases for J; bases not matched to a gene: 10. Germline assignment: CDR1 SGHTA and CDR2 FQGTGA. The CDR3 runs 17 residues.

The chain links TRBV28 to TRBJ2-5; D might be TRBD1 (6 bases). Germline values: CDR1 MDHEN, CDR2 SYDVKM. V shed 7 bases and J shed 3 bases, with 9 bases lying between them. The CDR3 extends over 12 amino acids. CDR3 nucleotides: TGTGCCAGCATGGGGACAAAAGAGACCCAGTACTTC. Protein product: CASMGTKETQYF.